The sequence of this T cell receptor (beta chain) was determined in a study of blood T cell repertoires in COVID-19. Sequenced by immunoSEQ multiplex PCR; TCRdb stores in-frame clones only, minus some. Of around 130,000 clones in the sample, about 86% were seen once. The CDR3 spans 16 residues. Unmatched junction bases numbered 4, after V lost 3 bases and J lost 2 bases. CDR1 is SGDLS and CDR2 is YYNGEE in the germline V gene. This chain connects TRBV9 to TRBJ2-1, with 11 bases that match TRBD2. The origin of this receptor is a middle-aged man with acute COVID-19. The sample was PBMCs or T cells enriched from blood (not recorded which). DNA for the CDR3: TGTGCCAGCAGCGCCCCGGGACTAGCGGCCTACAATGAGCAGTTCTTC. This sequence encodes CASSAPGLAAYNEQFF.